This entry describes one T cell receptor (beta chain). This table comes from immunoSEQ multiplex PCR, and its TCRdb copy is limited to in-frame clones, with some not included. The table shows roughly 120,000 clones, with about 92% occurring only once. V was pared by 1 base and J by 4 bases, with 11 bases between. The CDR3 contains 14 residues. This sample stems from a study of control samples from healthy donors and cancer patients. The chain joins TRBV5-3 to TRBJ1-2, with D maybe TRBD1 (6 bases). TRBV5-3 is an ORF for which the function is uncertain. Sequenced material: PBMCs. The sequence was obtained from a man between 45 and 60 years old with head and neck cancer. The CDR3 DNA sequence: TGTGCCAGAAGCTTGCTACAGGGTCCCTATGGCTACACCTTC. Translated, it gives CARSLLQGPYGYTF.